The clone carrying this TCR beta chain was detected a few times. TCRdb passed the 5' RACE reads through MiXCR, listing each CDR3 protein once. The table includes some 120,000 distinct CDR3 sequences, 16% detected once. This sample is part of a study of T-cell memory formation after mild COVID-19. The germline gives CDR1 SGHKS, CDR2 YYEKEE (reference sequence). Trimming removed 0 bases at V and 0 bases at J, with 7 bases between. The CDR3 consists of 14 residues. Sequencing used PBMCs or a T cell subset sorted from them (not recorded which). The sequence was obtained from an adult woman who had mild COVID-19 (a few samples of this study predate the infection). Cell type and time point are not known. The chain uses TRBV5-5 and TRBJ2-7; D gene ambiguous. The CDR3 spells CASSLGPSSYEQYF. CDR3 nucleotides: TGTGCCAGCAGCTTGGGGCCCTCCTCCTACGAGCAGTACTTC.